Reported below is one T cell receptor (beta chain). As yet, its antigen is unknown. The CDR3 covers 15 residues. Germline values: CDR1 DFQATT, CDR2 SNEGSKA (reference sequence). V lost 0 bases and J 3 bases, leaving 15 bases between the germline ends. The data belong to a study of T cell repertoires in cytomegalovirus infection. Whole-study context: The authors used CMV epitopes that were HLA-C-restricted (recently identified) and HLA-B-restricted (well studied). Public TCR beta signatures marked donors with CMV infection and the matching HLA.

TCRdb reprocessed the reads via MiXCR and lists one record per CDR3 protein. Of 700,000 to 850,000 distinct CDR3 sequences in the sample, about 31% are singletons; the top ten hold 9.5% to 15%. Whole-study results and caveats: Ex vivo, HLA-C-restricted CMV-specific TCR beta clonotypes prevailed over the rest of the response. Identification of carriers of CMV plus the relevant HLA was performed using cumulative public TCR beta family frequency.

The specimen comprised cultured CD8+ T cells from PBMCs, sampled from culture after CMV antigen stimulation. This receptor was obtained from a human donor in good health (CMV status not recorded). Some clones in this sample may be carry-over from other donors' samples. The genes are TRBV20-1 and TRBJ2-7; the D gene could be TRBD1 or TRBD2 (6 bases each). CDR3 in DNA: TGCAGTGCTAGAGACAGAGGGGGGACATTCTACGAGCAGTACGTC. Amino acids: CSARDRGGTFYEQYV.